This TCR beta chain emerged from a study of blood T cell repertoires in COVID-19. Study details: The United States, Italy and Spain supplied acute and convalescent COVID-19 samples. PBMCs, B-cell-depleted T cells, or T cells were the source of the cDNA or gDNA that made up the material.

Germline V gene sequence: CDR1 SGHDN, CDR2 FVKESK. The V end lost 0 bases, the J end lost 5 bases, and 19 bases lay between the germline ends. This CDR3 contains 17 residues. In the source study's methods: Using reference gene primer amplification, nucleated cell counts were estimated. Some clones are missing from TCRdb's copy, which holds only in-frame ones; the method was immunoSEQ multiplex PCR. V and J calls and clone size come straight from that table; D and trimming were deduced from the DNA. This table has under 100,000 clones, under 90% appearing once. The sequenced material came from peripheral blood. This clonotype originated in a woman aged 70 to 79 with acute or convalescent COVID-19. J is TRBJ1-2 and V is TRBV14; a possible D gene is TRBD1 (5 bases). The CDR3 DNA reads TGTGCCAGCAGCCAAGATCGTATTCGGCAGGGACTTTATGGCTACACCTTC. This gives the protein CASSQDRIRQGLYGYTF.